A single sample gave rise to the 11 T cell receptor beta chains below, sequenced in a study of T cells in Graves' hyperthyroidism and ophthalmopathy (dated by TCRdb to the late 2010s). Library generation was performed with multiplex PCR. Sequencing took place on an Illumina HiSeq 2000. The TCR beta CDR3 regions were amplified from the RNA transcripts. The TCR CDR3 was subjected to a first round of RT-PCR using the HTBI primer set and the Qiagen OneStep RT-PCR kit. TCRdb took the public reads, trimmed them with fastp at Q25, ran MiXCR for clone calling and kept in-frame beta chains. Records with the same CDR3 protein are collapsed into one entry carrying the most frequent genes and DNA. The sample profile shows about 360,000 distinct CDR3 sequences; around 14% of them were found once. Together, the top ten hold 9.2% of the sample. What was sequenced was blood. These receptors all come from a woman aged 18-29 years with Graves' hyperthyroidism.

This clonotype was seen a few times. The chain carries TRBV28 and TRBJ1-4; tentatively, D is TRBD1 (6 bases). V shed 7 bases and J shed 8 bases, with 23 bases lying between them. Per germline, CDR1 MDHEN and CDR2 SYDVKM. The CDR3 totals 16 residues. CDR3 sequence: CASNVGSRGAREKLFF. CDR3 nucleotide sequence: TGTGCCAGCAATGTAGGGTCTAGGGGGGCGCGCGAAAAACTGTTTTTT.

There are many counts of this clonotype. The chain recombines TRBV2 with TRBJ2-2; D gene ambiguous. Trimming pared 9 bases from V and 2 bases from J, leaving 4 bases between. This CDR3 region has 11 residues. Germline V lookup: CDR1 SNHLY, CDR2 FYNNEI. The CDR3 is CASANTGELFF. Written as DNA, the CDR3 is TGTGCCAGTGCAAACACCGGGGAGCTGTTTTTT.

This clonotype appeared many times. This chain's CDR3 is CAWRSNRGYGNTIYF. The CDR3 DNA reads TGTGCCTGGAGGTCCAACAGGGGTTATGGAAACACCATATATTTT. This rearrangement joins TRBV30 to TRBJ1-3, with 7 bases that match TRBD1. The CDR3 covers 15 residues. Per germline, CDR1 GTSNPN and CDR2 SVGIG (reference sequence). Trimming took 3 bases from V and 3 from J; bases not matched to a gene: 8.

This chain joins TRBV29-1 and TRBJ2-1; 9 bases agree with TRBD2. Germline V lookup: CDR1 SQVTM, CDR2 ANQGSEA. The CDR3 has 16 residues. The ends lost 1 base at V and 6 bases at J; junction bases unmatched: 10. As DNA, the CDR3 is TGCAGCGTTGAAGCGCGGCGGGAGGGCCCCAGCAATGAGCAGTTCTTC. Its translation is CSVEARREGPSNEQFF.

This clonotype was recorded many times. The chain couples TRBV5-1 to TRBJ1-1, with D unclear. Germline values: CDR1 SGHRS, CDR2 YFSETQ. Trimming removed 4 bases from V and 6 bases from J, with 10 bases in between. The CDR3 has 12 amino acids. The CDR3, as DNA: TGCGCCAGCAGCGCGGGCCCCCCTGAAGCTTTCTTT. Translating gives CASSAGPPEAFF.

This clonotype was seen at least ten times. The V call is TRBV7-6, the J call TRBJ1-4; 7 nucleotides match TRBD1. Germline CDR1 SGHVS, CDR2 FNYEAQ. CDR3 length: 14 residues. The V and J ends lost 3 bases and 5 bases, in that order; junction bases with no gene match: 3. This CDR3 reads CASSLQGENEKLFF. The CDR3 nucleotides read TGTGCCAGCAGCTTGCAGGGGGAGAATGAAAAACTGTTTTTT.

This clonotype showed up many times. CDR3 sequence (DNA): TGTGCCAGCAGCGTCCAAGCAGGGGATGGCTACACCTTC. Its translation is CASSVQAGDGYTF. V usage is TRBV9 and J usage is TRBJ1-2; maybe TRBD1 (6 bases). Trimming shortened V by 2 bases and J by 6 bases, and 11 bases separated the two germline ends. The CDR3 contains 13 residues. The germline gives CDR1 SGDLS, CDR2 YYNGEE.

This clonotype was detected ten times or more. The V and J genes are TRBV3-1 and TRBJ2-7; D not certain. This CDR3 is 15 amino acids long. Between the trimmed V and J ends, which lost 4 bases and 1 base, there was a span of 14 bases. Germline V lookup: CDR1 LGHDT, CDR2 YNNKEL (reference sequence). Here the CDR3 DNA reads TGTGCCAGCAGCCGACCAGGTGGACCTTCCTACGAGCAGTACTTC. Translated: CASSRPGGPSYEQYF.

Only a few counts were recorded for this clonotype. This chain joins TRBV25-1 and TRBJ1-4, with TRBD1 identical over 9 bases. This CDR3 has 15 residues. Germline CDR1 is MGHDK and CDR2 is SYGVNS. V shed 4 bases and J 5 bases; nucleotides not matched to a gene: 5. CDR3 nucleotide sequence: TGTGCCAGCAGTGCATCCGGGACAGGGAATGAAAAACTGTTTTTT. Its translation: CASSASGTGNEKLFF.

This clonotype has at least ten counts. The chain has TRBV5-1 and TRBJ1-1, with D possibly matching TRBD1 (5 bases). V shed 3 bases and J shed 2 bases, with 17 bases lying between them. This CDR3 spans 16 amino acids. Germline loops: CDR1 SGHRS, CDR2 YFSETQ. In DNA, the CDR3 is TGCGCCAGCAGCTCCCCCGGCAGGGCTCTAAACACTGAAGCTTTCTTT. As protein: CASSSPGRALNTEAFF.

This clonotype was seen at least ten times. The genes are TRBV13 and TRBJ2-7, with D tentatively TRBD1 (5 bases). This CDR3 region has 16 residues. V lost 3 bases, J lost 1 base, and 16 bases lay in between. Per the germline V gene, CDR1 is PRHDT and CDR2 is FYEKMQ (reference sequence). The CDR3 DNA is TGTGCCAGCAGCTTTGGGGCTAGGGGCCGTTCCTACGAGCAGTACTTC. This codes for CASSFGARGRSYEQYF.